The rows below give T cell receptor beta chains drawn from one sample of a study of shared clonotypes between healthy human individuals. TCRdb's copy holds only in-frame clones and misses some; the assay was immunoSEQ multiplex PCR. Among millions of clones listed, over 85% were seen once. Sequencing used naive CD4+ T cells sorted from blood. These receptors all come from a man younger than 35 in good health. CDR3s include the opening cysteine and the closing phenylalanine or tryptophan. The order of the fields is J gene, clone size, V gene, D gene, CDR3 protein, CDR3 DNA. D genes are given only for firm matches. Only part of the rows carry a size: once, few, many, or a class if the clone is expanded.

TRBJ1-1,-,TRBV14,-,CASSLSGSNTEAFF,TGTGCCAGCAGCCTCTCAGGGTCGAACACTGAAGCTTTCTTT
TRBJ1-4,-,TRBV28,-,CASSERRTTNEKLFF,TGTGCCAGCAGTGAGAGGAGGACCACTAATGAAAAACTGTTTTTT
TRBJ1-3,-,TRBV5-1,-,CASRRGSSGNTIYF,TGCGCCAGCAGACGGGGGAGCTCTGGAAACACCATATATTTT
TRBJ2-5,-,TRBV11-2,TRBD2,CASSLRLAGGKETQYF,TGTGCCAGCAGCCTGCGGCTAGCGGGAGGCAAAGAGACCCAGTACTTC
TRBJ2-1,-,TRBV21-1,-,CASSKVEINLSALLNNEQFF,TGTGCCAGCAGCAAAGTCGAGATCAACCTTTCGGCGCTACTCAACAATGAGCAGTTCTTC
TRBJ2-1,once,TRBV6-6,-,CASSRPGFRDSEQFF,TGTGCCAGCAGCCGCCCCGGTTTCAGGGATTCTGAGCAGTTCTTC
TRBJ2-3,-,TRBV5-1,TRBD1,CASSLATGFSDTQYF,TGCGCCAGCAGCTTGGCGACAGGGTTTTCAGATACGCAGTATTTT
TRBJ2-7,-,TRBV5-1,-,CASSLGPSREQYF,TGCGCCAGCAGCCTGGGCCCATCAAGGGAGCAGTACTTC
TRBJ2-6,once,TRBV5-1,TRBD2,CASSLVGGGAGANVLTF,TGCGCCAGCAGCTTGGTCGGCGGGGGAGCTGGGGCCAACGTCCTGACTTTC
TRBJ2-7,-,TRBV7-3,TRBD1,CASSSQSGGKYEQYF,TGTGCCAGCAGCTCGCAATCAGGGGGCAAATACGAGCAGTACTTC
TRBJ2-3,-,TRBV10-3,-,CAISRTDTQYF,TGTGCCATCAGCCGCACAGATACGCAGTATTTT
TRBJ1-3,-,TRBV5-1,-,CAIWRGSSGNTIYF,TGCGCCATCTGGAGGGGAAGCTCTGGAAACACCATATATTTT
TRBJ1-1,-,TRBV5-1,-,CASSRQQIPNTEAFF,TGCGCCAGCAGCCGTCAACAGATCCCGAACACTGAAGCTTTCTTT
TRBJ2-1,many,TRBV7-3,TRBD2,CASSRRLASDEQFF,TGTGCCAGCAGTCGCCGACTAGCCTCCGATGAGCAGTTCTTC
TRBJ1-5,-,TRBV28,-,CASSLTVRNQPQHF,TGTGCCAGCAGTTTGACGGTTCGCAATCAGCCCCAGCATTTT
TRBJ1-2,-,TRBV28,TRBD1,CASSSTGTGGGYTF,TGTGCCAGCAGTTCGACCGGGACAGGAGGGGGCTACACCTTC
TRBJ2-5,-,TRBV5-1,-,CASSLAGGDGETQYF,TGCGCCAGCAGCTTGGCCGGCGGGGACGGGGAGACCCAGTACTTC
TRBJ2-1,-,TRBV19,-,CASSSSLGFWNEQFF,TGTGCCAGTAGTAGTAGTCTCGGGTTCTGGAATGAGCAGTTCTTC
TRBJ2-5,-,TRBV30,-,CAGQGGETQYF,TGTGCCGGACAGGGAGGGGAGACCCAGTACTTC
TRBJ1-6,-,TRBV7-2,-,CASSLHGAGGSPLHF,TGTGCCAGCAGCTTACATGGGGCAGGTGGATCACCCCTCCACTTT
TRBJ2-7,-,TRBV18,TRBD1,CASSGTDSYEQYF,TGTGCCAGCTCGGGGACAGATTCCTACGAGCAGTACTTC
TRBJ2-2,-,TRBV4-1,TRBD1,CASSQPSQGTGELFF,TGCGCCAGCAGCCAACCCTCACAGGGGACCGGGGAGCTGTTTTTT
TRBJ2-7,-,TRBV18,TRBD2,CASSPPLAGAYEQYF,TGTGCCAGCTCACCACCCCTAGCGGGGGCCTACGAGCAGTACTTC
TRBJ2-1,-,TRBV7-3,-,CASSSEKGGEQFF,TGTGCCAGCAGCTCCGAGAAGGGGGGTGAGCAGTTCTTC
TRBJ1-1,-,TRBV4-2,-,CASSQAPGISNTEAFF,TGTGCCAGCAGCCAGGCGCCAGGCATCTCGAACACTGAAGCTTTCTTT
TRBJ2-2,once,TRBV5-1,-,CASSLDGQGTGELFF,TGCGCCAGCAGCTTGGACGGGCAGGGGACCGGGGAGCTGTTTTTT
TRBJ1-2,-,TRBV6-6,TRBD1,CASSRHGTDGYTF,TGTGCCAGCAGCCGTCACGGGACAGATGGCTACACCTTC
TRBJ1-3,-,TRBV10-3,-,CAISEKGFGNTIYF,TGTGCCATCAGTGAAAAGGGGTTTGGAAACACCATATATTTT
TRBJ2-7,-,TRBV5-4,TRBD1,CASSLLLVRDRVTEQYF,TGTGCCAGCAGCTTATTGCTGGTTAGGGACAGGGTAACCGAGCAGTACTTC
TRBJ1-2,-,TRBV5-6,-,CASSLTGDYGYTF,TGTGCCAGCAGCTTGACGGGGGACTATGGCTACACCTTC
TRBJ2-7,-,TRBV28,-,CASSFLKPYEQYF,TGTGCCAGCAGTTTCCTTAAACCCTACGAGCAGTACTTC
TRBJ1-1,-,TRBV6-5,TRBD1,CASSYVRTGGITEAFF,TGTGCCAGCAGTTACGTACGGACAGGGGGCATTACTGAAGCTTTCTTT
TRBJ1-4,-,TRBV15,-,CATSEGSQTTNEKLFF,TGTGCCACCTCAGAGGGGAGCCAAACAACTAATGAAAAACTGTTTTTT
TRBJ1-1,-,TRBV14,-,CASSLGFTEAFF,TGTGCCAGCAGCCTGGGTTTCACTGAAGCTTTCTTT
TRBJ1-1,-,TRBV5-4,-,CASSLEPGDREAFF,TGTGCCAGCAGCTTGGAGCCAGGGGATCGTGAAGCTTTCTTT
TRBJ2-3,-,TRBV7-2,TRBD2,CASSLGSSGSHTDTQYF,TGTGCCAGCAGCTTAGGGTCTAGCGGGAGCCACACAGATACGCAGTATTTT
TRBJ2-2,-,TRBV4-1,TRBD2,CASSQEYQREVNTGELFF,TGCGCCAGCAGCCAAGAATATCAGCGGGAGGTTAACACCGGGGAGCTGTTTTTT
TRBJ2-5,few,TRBV30,-,CAWSPYTGSQETQYF,TGTGCCTGGAGCCCCTACACAGGGAGTCAAGAGACCCAGTACTTC
TRBJ1-2,-,TRBV6-6,-,CASSYSTAGRGGYTF,TGTGCCAGCAGTTACTCGACGGCAGGGCGGGGTGGCTACACCTTC
TRBJ2-1,-,TRBV9,-,CASSPGRSVNEQFF,TGTGCCAGCAGCCCGGGCCGCAGCGTAAATGAGCAGTTCTTC
TRBJ1-4,-,TRBV5-1,-,CASSSGQGNEKLFF,TGCGCCAGCAGCTCAGGGCAGGGGAACGAAAAACTGTTTTTT
TRBJ2-1,-,TRBV6-1,TRBD2,CASSEGLAGYNEQFF,TGTGCCAGCAGTGAGGGACTAGCGGGGTACAATGAGCAGTTCTTC
TRBJ2-3,-,TRBV5-4,-,CASNTGGRDTQYF,TGTGCCAGCAATACGGGGGGCAGGGATACGCAGTATTTT
TRBJ2-3,-,TRBV29-1,TRBD1,CSVEVSRTAYTGGEGTQYF,TGCAGCGTTGAAGTGTCCCGGACGGCGTATACAGGGGGAGAGGGCACGCAGTATTTT
TRBJ1-2,-,TRBV30,TRBD1,CAWRRSGGPDYGYTF,TGTGCCTGGAGGCGGTCAGGGGGGCCCGACTATGGCTACACCTTC
TRBJ2-1,-,TRBV19,-,CASSNGRTPYNEQFF,TGTGCCAGTAGTAACGGGAGAACCCCCTACAATGAGCAGTTCTTC
TRBJ2-3,-,TRBV7-3,TRBD2,CASSLTFSGGASTDTQYF,TGTGCCAGCAGCTTAACGTTTAGCGGGGGGGCTAGCACAGATACGCAGTATTTT
TRBJ2-2,-,TRBV5-6,TRBD2,CATFGGGRTGELFF,TGTGCCACCTTCGGCGGGGGGCGCACCGGGGAGCTGTTTTTT
TRBJ1-1,once,TRBV5-6,-,CASSLGVQSGAFF,TGTGCCAGCAGCTTGGGCGTCCAGAGTGGGGCTTTCTTT
TRBJ2-5,-,TRBV5-1,TRBD2,CASSSSAGGQETQYF,TGCGCCAGCAGCTCCTCAGCGGGGGGCCAAGAGACCCAGTACTTC
TRBJ2-5,once,TRBV11-2,-,CASSTIRADQETQYF,TGTGCCAGCAGCACCATCCGGGCGGACCAAGAGACCCAGTACTTC
TRBJ1-1,-,TRBV10-3,-,CAISDGDTEAFF,TGTGCCATCTCCGACGGGGACACTGAAGCTTTCTTT
TRBJ1-4,-,TRBV2,-,CASRFASVSEKLFF,TGTGCCAGCAGATTTGCTAGTGTTTCTGAAAAACTGTTTTTT
TRBJ1-1,-,TRBV2,-,CASSGLPNTEAFF,TGTGCCAGCAGTGGACTCCCGAACACTGAAGCTTTCTTT